These 21 T cell receptor beta chains were sequenced from one sample in a study of cytomegalovirus exposure and HLA in healthy donors. This PCR relied on a set of 60 Vbeta primers and 13 Jbeta primers. Clones were sequenced by immunoSEQ multiplex PCR, and TCRdb holds only the in-frame ones, with some missing. In total, the table holds around 150,000 clones. The sequenced sample was PBMCs. The receptors here all came from a man aged 35-49 years in good health and CMV-seronegative.

V and J are TRBV7-9 and TRBJ2-7, with 9 nucleotides matching TRBD2. Germline CDR1 SEHNR, CDR2 FQNEAQ (reference sequence). With 8 bases clipped from V and 5 bases from J, the junction kept 13 bases outside the gene matches. This CDR3 region has 15 residues. The chain's CDR3 is CASLQSGTSQHEQYF. The CDR3 bases are TGTGCCAGCCTCCAAAGCGGGACTAGCCAACACGAGCAGTACTTC.

The chain uses TRBV21-1 and TRBJ2-2; the table's D gene call, TRBD2, was not cross checked with the DNA. TRBV21-1 is a documented pseudogene. The CDR3 is 15 residues long. The CDR3 is CASSKALSVTGELFF. The CDR3 DNA is TGTGCCAGCAGCAAAGCGCTATCCGTCACCGGGGAGCTGTTTTTT.

The J gene is TRBJ1-1, the V gene TRBV5-4; D is unresolved. Deletions cut 0 bases from V and 1 base from J, with 10 bases between. The CDR3 runs 15 residues. Germline loops: CDR1 SGHNT, CDR2 YYREEE (reference sequence). The CDR3 sequence: CASSLGEGPNTEAFF. The CDR3 nucleotides read TGTGCCAGCAGCTTGGGGGAGGGCCCGAACACTGAAGCTTTCTTT.

This chain uses TRBV11-2 with TRBJ2-3, with D possibly TRBD2 on 5 matching bases. CDR1 is SGHAT and CDR2 is FQNNGV in the germline V gene. The ends were cut back, 1 base at V and 2 bases at J, with 10 bases in the middle. This CDR3 is 15 amino acids long. Here the CDR3 DNA reads TGTGCCAGCAGCTTAGTAGACGGACTCACAGATACGCAGTATTTT. Translating it yields CASSLVDGLTDTQYF.

The rearrangement links TRBV9 to TRBJ2-2; TRBD1 matches at 9 bases. Germline V lookup: CDR1 SGDLS, CDR2 YYNGEE. V gave up 0 bases and J gave up 6 bases; unmatched junction bases: 3. The CDR3 length is 15 residues. CDR3 residues: CASSVVTGGSGELFF. The DNA of the CDR3 is TGTGCCAGCAGCGTAGTGACAGGGGGGTCCGGGGAGCTGTTTTTT.

This chain links TRBV11-2 with TRBJ2-7, with 7 bases lining up with TRBD1. This CDR3 comprises 18 residues. Germline CDR1 and CDR2: SGHAT and FQNNGV. The V and J ends lost 5 bases and 0 bases, in that order; junction bases with no gene match: 16. CDR3 residues: CASSQGIPRDRSSYEQYF. DNA of the CDR3: TGTGCCAGCAGCCAAGGGATCCCCCGGGACAGATCCTCCTACGAGCAGTACTTC.

The V and J genes are TRBV13 and TRBJ2-2; TRBD2 matches at 8 bases. The CDR3 contains 17 residues. The germline gives CDR1 PRHDT, CDR2 FYEKMQ (reference sequence). V trimming: 6 bases; J trimming: 1 base; junction bases outside the gene matches: 10. The CDR3 here is CASRFGGTSGNTGELFF. DNA for the CDR3: TGTGCCAGCAGGTTCGGAGGGACTAGTGGGAACACCGGGGAGCTGTTTTTT.

Details on this clone: Other DNA sequences in this specimen translate into the identical CDR3. The J gene is TRBJ2-7, the V gene TRBV18, with TRBD1 identical over 8 bases. Germline CDR1 KGHSH, CDR2 LQKENI. The CDR3 contains 14 residues. V shed 3 bases and J 5 bases; nucleotides not matched to a gene: 6. The DNA of the CDR3 is TGTGCCAGCTCACCCGGGACAGGCGACCACGAGCAGTACTTC. Its translation: CASSPGTGDHEQYF.

The chain carries TRBV6-5 and TRBJ2-7, with 11 bases fitting TRBD1. The CDR3 sequence is 15 residues long. The trim removed 7 bases at V and 0 bases at J, leaving 5 bases unmatched. The V gene's germline CDR1 is MNHEY and CDR2 SVGAGI. CDR3 in DNA: TGTGCCAGCACGTCCGGGACAGGGGGCTCCTACGAGCAGTACTTC. Its translation: CASTSGTGGSYEQYF.

The gene calls are TRBV25-1 and TRBJ2-2; TRBD2 matches 11 bases. The CDR3 length is 18 residues. V shed 5 bases and J 2 bases; nucleotides not matched to a gene: 10. Germline-derived CDR1 and CDR2 are MGHDK and SYGVNS. In DNA, the CDR3 is TGTGCCAGCAGTCCATTCGGGGGACTAGCGGATAACACCGGGGAGCTGTTTTTT. Amino acids: CASSPFGGLADNTGELFF.

V is TRBV7-9 and J is TRBJ1-5; tentatively, D is TRBD1 (6 bases). V was pared by 5 bases and J by 1 base, with 15 bases between. CDR1 and CDR2 from the germline V gene are SEHNR and FQNEAQ (reference sequence). The CDR3 sequence is 16 residues long. The CDR3: CASSRQQGASNQPQHF. DNA for the CDR3: TGTGCCAGCAGCCGTCAACAGGGAGCGAGCAATCAGCCCCAGCATTTT.

This sequence joins TRBV7-2 and TRBJ1-2; 9 positions agree with TRBD1. Unmatched junction bases numbered 6, after V lost 0 bases and J lost 13 bases. The germline gives CDR1 SGHTA, CDR2 FQGNSA. This CDR3 is 13 amino acids long. CDR3 nucleotide sequence: TGTGCCAGCAGCTTAGCGGGACAGGGTGGGTGCACCTTC. This encodes CASSLAGQGGCTF. The entire variable domain, with the rest obtained from reference TRBV7-2 and TRBJ1-2, is as follows: GAGVSQSPSNKVTEKGKDVELRCDPISGHTALYWYRQSLGQGLEFLIYFQGNSAPDKSGLPSDRFSAERTGGSVSTLTIQRTQQEDSAVYLCASSLAGQGGCTFGSGTRLTVV.

The V call is TRBV4-3, the J call TRBJ2-5; perhaps TRBD1 as D (6 bases). The V gene's germline CDR1 is LGHNA and CDR2 YSLEER. V shed 0 bases and J shed 1 base, with 12 bases lying between them. This CDR3 region has 16 residues. The CDR3 is CASSQDTGRGQETQYF. The DNA of the CDR3 is TGCGCCAGCAGCCAAGATACAGGGAGAGGCCAAGAGACCCAGTACTTC.

The chain uses TRBV5-1 and TRBJ1-5, with 9 bases that match TRBD1. Germline V lookup: CDR1 SGHRS, CDR2 YFSETQ. This CDR3 is built from 14 residues. J was trimmed by 6 bases and V by 4 bases; bases with no gene match: 5. The CDR3 nucleotides are TGCGCCAGCAGCCCAGGGACAGGGTTTCAGCCCCAGCATTTT. It translates to CASSPGTGFQPQHF.

This chain links TRBV6-1 with TRBJ1-4; 10 nucleotides agree with TRBD1. The CDR3 covers 15 residues. Germline V CDR1 and CDR2: MNHNS, SASEGT. J was trimmed by 7 bases and V by 1 base; bases with no gene match: 3. The CDR3 nucleotides are TGTGCCAGCAGTGAAGGGGGACAGGGGTTTGAAAAACTGTTTTTT. It is translated as CASSEGGQGFEKLFF.

V is TRBV29-1 and J is TRBJ1-2; possible D gene TRBD1, 5 bases. The germline gives CDR1 SQVTM, CDR2 ANQGSEA. V shed 4 bases and J shed 3 bases, with 12 bases lying between them. This CDR3 has 13 residues. DNA for the CDR3: TGCAGCGTTGGGGGCGTTCGGGACTATGGCTACACCTTC. Translating it yields CSVGGVRDYGYTF. Using reference TRBV29-1 and TRBJ1-2 for the parts outside the CDR3, the full variable domain is SAVISQKPSRDICQRGTSLTIQCQVDSQVTMMFWYRQQPGQSLTLIATANQGSEATYESGFVIDKFPISRPNLTFSTLTVSNMSPEDSSIYLCSVGGVRDYGYTFGSGTRLTVV.

The V gene is TRBV4-3, the J gene TRBJ1-2; perhaps TRBD1 as D (5 bases). CDR3 length equals 15 residues. V was cut by 1 base and J by 7 bases, with 16 bases left in between. The V gene's germline CDR1 is LGHNA and CDR2 YSLEER. The CDR3 is CASSQVGGKKGGYTF. CDR3 sequence (DNA): TGCGCCAGCAGCCAAGTGGGGGGGAAGAAGGGTGGCTACACCTTC.

This sequence joins TRBV7-9 and TRBJ1-4; no reliable D call. V was shortened by 5 bases and J by 0 bases, with 13 bases between the two germline ends. The CDR3 is 16 residues long. Germline lookup yields CDR1 SEHNR and CDR2 FQNEAQ (reference sequence). The CDR3 spells CASSQPPGTTNEKLFF. CDR3 in DNA: TGTGCCAGCAGCCAACCCCCCGGGACAACTAATGAAAAACTGTTTTTT.

V usage is TRBV29-1 and J usage is TRBJ1-1; D ambiguous. The V gene's germline CDR1 is SQVTM and CDR2 ANQGSEA. The length of the CDR3 is 13 residues. Trimming shortened V by 4 bases and J by 2 bases, and 11 bases separated the two germline ends. CDR3 in amino acids: CSVAFDKNTEAFF. CDR3 DNA sequence: TGCAGCGTTGCATTTGACAAAAACACTGAAGCTTTCTTT.

The genes are TRBV7-3 and TRBJ2-3; the match to TRBD1 covers 7 bases. The CDR3 loop spans 17 amino acids. The germline V gene has CDR1 SGHTA and CDR2 FQGTGA. J was trimmed by 1 base and V by 5 bases; bases with no gene match: 12. The CDR3 region is CASSPGPTTGGTDTQYF. In nucleotides, the CDR3 is TGTGCCAGCAGCCCGGGACCCACCACAGGGGGCACAGATACGCAGTATTTT.

V gene TRBV15 combines with J gene TRBJ1-1; D ambiguous. This CDR3 spans 12 amino acids. Trimming took off 8 bases at V and 3 bases at J, with 10 bases between the two ends. Germline CDR1 reads LNHNV; CDR2 reads YYDKDF (reference sequence). For the CDR3, the DNA is TGTGCCACCGGCCGGGGTGACACTGAAGCTTTCTTT. It encodes CATGRGDTEAFF.